Listed here are 20 T cell receptor beta chains from one sample, sequenced in a study of CD8 T cells in ankylosing spondylitis (dated by TCRdb to about 2017). Library method: 5' RACE. TCRdb records Illumina MiSeq as the sequencer. TCRdb redid the processing of the public reads, applying fastp at Q25 and MiXCR, and retained in-frame beta chains. Every CDR3 protein is listed once, alongside the most common genes and DNA of its rows. For this sample there are 20,000 to 25,000 distinct CDR3 sequences; 10% to 15% appear just once. The top ten clones comprise 30% to 45% of the sample. The source material was blood. The receptors shown here come from a male donor with ankylosing spondylitis or in good health (not recorded which).

This clonotype turned up a few times. This clone may be a read error of a much larger clone one base away. The chain recombines TRBV7-3 with TRBJ2-3, with D perhaps given as TRBD1 or TRBD2 (5 bases each). V shed 0 bases and J shed 4 bases, with 5 bases lying between them. The CDR3 covers 13 residues. From germline, CDR1 is SGHTA and CDR2 FQGTGA. The DNA of the CDR3 is TGTGCCAGCAGCTTAACGGGGGCAGATACGCAGTATTTT. Residues: CASSLTGADTQYF.

The rearrangement joins TRBV5-1 to TRBJ2-3; 10 bases fit TRBD1. This CDR3 spans 17 amino acids. In germline, CDR1 is SGHRS, CDR2 YFSETQ. V dropped 3 bases and J dropped 2; count of bases not matched to a gene: 9. CDR3 nucleotide sequence: TGCGCCAGCAGCTCGGATACTCGACAGGGGGCCACAGATACGCAGTATTTT. Protein sequence: CASSSDTRQGATDTQYF.

Relative to its sample, this clonotype is medium-sized. The chain uses TRBV20-1 and TRBJ2-7, with 9 bases that match TRBD1. CDR3 length equals 15 residues. The germline CDR1 and CDR2 sequences are DFQATT and SNEGSKA (reference sequence). V dropped 6 bases and J dropped 0; count of bases not matched to a gene: 9. The CDR3 spells CSANSGQGGSYEQYV. The CDR3, as DNA: TGCAGTGCAAACTCGGGACAGGGAGGCTCCTACGAGCAGTACGTC.

The sample holds many counts of this clonotype. This chain links TRBV18 with TRBJ1-1; 8 bases map to TRBD1. V lost 6 bases, J lost 4 bases, and 4 bases stayed unmatched. In germline, CDR1 is KGHSH, CDR2 LQKENI. The CDR3 is 13 residues long. Written as DNA, the CDR3 is TGTGCCAGCTCCGGACAGGGAGGCACTGAAGCTTTCTTT. Residues: CASSGQGGTEAFF.

This clonotype was recorded many times. This chain connects TRBV3-1 to TRBJ2-2; D gene uncertain. V was cut by 5 bases and J by 4 bases, with 14 bases left in between. CDR1 is LGHDT, CDR2 YNNKEL, per germline (reference sequence). The CDR3 contains 15 residues. CDR3 nucleotides: TGTGCCAGCAGCGCCCGCGCCAGCGCCACCGGGGAGCTGTTTTTT. This sequence encodes CASSARASATGELFF.

This clonotype came up many times. V usage is TRBV6-5 and J usage is TRBJ2-1, with TRBD1 matching over 7 bases. Germline V lookup: CDR1 MNHEY, CDR2 SVGAGI. The CDR3 is 13 amino acids. V lost 6 bases to trimming and J lost 8 bases; unmatched junction nucleotides: 7. CDR3 in amino acids: CASSRTGEHEQFF. For the CDR3, the DNA is TGTGCCAGCAGCCGTACAGGGGAGCATGAGCAGTTCTTC.

V is TRBV7-2 and J is TRBJ2-7; tentatively, D is TRBD1 (5 bases). V was clipped by 5 bases and J by 0 bases, with 14 bases between them. The germline gives CDR1 SGHTA, CDR2 FQGNSA. CDR3 size: 15 residues. CDR3 residues: CASSVRAGFSYEQYV. CDR3 DNA sequence: TGTGCCAGCAGCGTTAGGGCAGGGTTCTCCTACGAGCAGTACGTC.

This clonotype was observed a few times. V gene TRBV11-2 combines with J gene TRBJ1-1; D unresolved. The CDR3 loop spans 14 amino acids. Trimming removed 5 bases at V and 2 bases at J, with 12 bases between. Per germline, CDR1 SGHAT and CDR2 FQNNGV. CDR3 amino acids: CASSPGPGNTEAFF. Here the CDR3 DNA reads TGTGCCAGCAGCCCCGGACCGGGTAACACTGAAGCTTTCTTT.

The sample holds a few counts of this clonotype. This rearrangement joins TRBV6-5 to TRBJ1-2; the D is unclear. V gave up 7 bases and J gave up 5 bases, with 11 bases separating them. In germline, CDR1 is MNHEY, CDR2 SVGAGI. The CDR3 has 12 amino acids. The CDR3 reads CASKEGSYGYTF. CDR3 bases: TGTGCCAGCAAGGAGGGTTCATATGGCTACACCTTC.

This clonotype occurred many times. The CDR3: CASSSAQANTGELFF. CDR3 DNA: TGCGCCAGCAGCTCGGCACAGGCGAACACCGGGGAGCTGTTTTTT. The rearrangement links TRBV5-1 to TRBJ2-2, with TRBD1 as a possible D gene (5 bases). The V and J ends lost 3 bases and 0 bases respectively, with 9 bases between them. The CDR3 is 15 amino acids. In germline, CDR1 is SGHRS, CDR2 YFSETQ.

The V and J genes are TRBV7-3 and TRBJ2-2; D gene uncertain. The CDR3 contains 15 residues. The germline gives CDR1 SGHTA, CDR2 FQGTGA. Trimming cost V 2 bases and J 4 bases, with 11 bases left between them. The CDR3 DNA reads TGTGCCAGCAGCTTACTCGGCGGCGGCACCGGGGAGCTGTTTTTT. This sequence encodes CASSLLGGGTGELFF. Using reference TRBV7-3 and TRBJ2-2 for the parts outside the CDR3, the full variable domain is GAGVSQTPSNKVTEKGKYVELRCDPISGHTALYWYRQSLGQGPEFLIYFQGTGAADDSGLPNDRFFAVRPEGSVSTLKIQRTERGDSAVYLCASSLLGGGTGELFFGEGSRLTVL.

This clonotype was observed at least ten times. The rearrangement joins TRBV7-2 to TRBJ2-4; TRBD1 might be the D (6 bases). The germline V gene has CDR1 SGHTA and CDR2 FQGNSA. The CDR3 is 15 residues long. V was clipped by 5 bases and J by 5 bases, with 16 bases between them. In DNA, the CDR3 is TGTGCCAGCAGCGTCCCCGGACAGTTTGAAAACATTCAGTACTTC. Protein sequence: CASSVPGQFENIQYF.

This clonotype showed up many times. The J gene is TRBJ2-1, the V gene TRBV20-1; D may correspond to TRBD1 or TRBD2 (7 bases each). This CDR3 has 13 residues. Per the germline V gene, CDR1 is DFQATT and CDR2 is SNEGSKA (reference sequence). V lost 5 bases to trimming and J lost 12 bases, with 20 bases between them. The CDR3 DNA reads as TGCAGTGCTCCGGGGAGGGGGCGCTTCGGGCAGTTCTTC. It specifies CSAPGRGRFGQFF.

This clonotype came up many times. The chain employs TRBV7-2 and TRBJ1-1; D unclear. The ends were cut back, 5 bases at V and 0 bases at J, with 10 bases in the middle. Germline V gene data show CDR1 as SGHTA and CDR2 as FQGNSA. The CDR3 totals 14 residues. In DNA, the CDR3 is TGTGCCAGCAGCCCGCGGAGTATGAACACTGAAGCTTTCTTT. Translation: CASSPRSMNTEAFF.

CDR3 sequence reads: CASSLDRASGAYNEQFF. For the CDR3, the DNA is TGTGCCAGCAGCTTAGATAGGGCTAGCGGGGCCTACAATGAGCAGTTCTTC. The genes are TRBV11-2 and TRBJ2-1; 9 bases align to TRBD2. The CDR3 is 17 amino acids. The V segment lost 0 bases and the J segment 2 bases; nucleotides outside the gene matches: 5. The germline gives CDR1 SGHAT, CDR2 FQNNGV.

The J gene is TRBJ2-7, the V gene TRBV20-1, with D perhaps matching TRBD1 or TRBD2 (5 bases each). V lost 5 bases to trimming and J lost 6 bases, with 17 bases between them. The germline CDR1 and CDR2 sequences are DFQATT and SNEGSKA (reference sequence). The CDR3 runs to 13 residues. CDR3: CSAPRGDRIEQYF. The CDR3 DNA follows: TGCAGTGCTCCTAGAGGGGACCGGATCGAGCAGTACTTC.

This clonotype has only a few counts. This chain joins TRBV12-3 or TRBV12-4 and TRBJ2-4, with unresolved D. The V end lost 6 bases, the J end lost 6 bases, and 12 bases lay between the germline ends. The CDR3 consists of 13 residues. In DNA, the CDR3 is TGTGCCAGCAGGCCCCCCGAAAGAAACATTCAGTACTTC. Amino acid sequence: CASRPPERNIQYF.

As concerns this clonotype: The junction departs from the called germline gene at one end, perhaps through a read error. This sequence joins TRBV15 and TRBJ2-2; no definite D call. The CDR3 sequence is 14 residues long. Germline assignment: CDR1 LNHNV and CDR2 YYDKDF (reference sequence). In DNA form, the CDR3 reads TGTGCCACCAGCCGAGAGGCTAACACCGGGGAGCTGTTTTTT. Protein sequence: CATSREANTGELFF. The full variable domain, with the rest looked up from reference TRBV15 and TRBJ2-2, is DAMVIQNPRYQVTQFGKPVTLSCSQTLNHNVMYWYQQKSSQAPKLLFHYYDKDFNNEADTPDNFQSRRPNTSFCFLDIRSPGLGDTAMYLCATSREANTGELFFGEGSRLTVL.

Only a few counts were recorded for this clonotype. This sequence joins TRBV29-1 and TRBJ2-2, with D uncertain. The V gene lost 7 bases and the J gene lost 1 base, with 13 bases spanning the gap. The CDR3 runs 14 residues. Per germline, CDR1 SQVTM and CDR2 ANQGSEA. The chain's CDR3 is CSAREQRNTGELFF. The CDR3 coding sequence is TGCAGCGCGAGAGAACAACGGAACACCGGGGAGCTGTTTTTT.

The chain recombines TRBV25-1 with TRBJ2-7, with unresolved D. Germline assignment: CDR1 MGHDK and CDR2 SYGVNS. The CDR3 covers 12 residues. V was shortened by 4 bases and J by 3 bases, with 7 bases between the two germline ends. The CDR3 region has the DNA TGTGCCAGCAGTGCAGACTTCTACGAGCAGTACTTC. Translating gives CASSADFYEQYF.